These 24 T cell receptor beta chains share one sample of origin, sequenced in a study of graft-versus-host responses after intestinal transplantation. The data were produced by immunoSEQ multiplex PCR, yet TCRdb's version contains in-frame clones alone and is incomplete. The repertoire holds 20,000 to 25,000 clones, with approximately 95% as singletons. Specimen: PBMCs, collected 156 days after intestinal transplant. All receptors derive from a human patient who received an intestinal transplant, so some T cells may come from the graft donor.

The chain has TRBV5-6 and TRBJ2-2; no firm D call. With 4 bases removed from V and 5 bases from J, the gap between germline ends came to 6 bases. The germline gives CDR1 SGHDT, CDR2 YYEEEE. This CDR3 region has 12 residues. CDR3 in amino acids: CASSRGTGELFF. The CDR3 nucleotides read TGTGCCAGCAGCAGAGGAACCGGGGAGCTGTTTTTT.

The chain employs TRBV13 and TRBJ1-2, with D uncertain. The CDR3 runs to 16 residues. The germline V and J ends were trimmed by 0 bases and 5 bases, with 16 bases remaining between them. Germline V gene lookup returns CDR1 PRHDT and CDR2 FYEKMQ (reference sequence). The CDR3 here is CASSLGLEGDFYGYTF. The DNA for the CDR3 is TGTGCCAGCAGCTTAGGCCTTGAGGGCGACTTTTATGGCTACACCTTC.

The CDR3 here is CASSLGRQAGNIQYF. The DNA of the CDR3 is TGTGCCAGCAGCTTAGGCCGACAGGCCGGCAACATTCAGTACTTC. The chain is built from TRBV13 and TRBJ2-4; D might be TRBD1 (6 bases). Trimming shortened V by 0 bases and J by 7 bases, and 13 bases separated the two germline ends. In germline, CDR1 is PRHDT, CDR2 FYEKMQ (reference sequence). The CDR3 runs to 15 residues.

V usage is TRBV29-1 and J usage is TRBJ2-7, with 8 bases matching TRBD1. The trim removed 2 bases at V and 4 bases at J, leaving 10 bases unmatched. CDR1 and CDR2 (germline): SQVTM, ANQGSEA. This CDR3 comprises 15 residues. The CDR3 loop is CSVEYLRQGRYEQYF. As DNA, the CDR3 is TGCAGCGTTGAATACCTGCGACAGGGGCGGTACGAGCAGTACTTC.

This chain joins TRBV7-9 and TRBJ2-3; D perhaps matches TRBD1 (5 bases). Between the trimmed V and J ends, which lost 5 bases and 1 base, there was a span of 10 bases. Germline values: CDR1 SEHNR, CDR2 FQNEAQ (reference sequence). The CDR3 length is 14 residues. This chain's CDR3 is CASSDSRGTDTQYF. The CDR3 DNA reads TGTGCCAGCAGCGACAGCCGCGGCACAGATACGCAGTATTTT.

The CDR3 nucleotides are TGTGCCACCAGGTTAGGATCGCCAGATACGCAGTATTTT. Protein: CATRLGSPDTQYF. The chain joins TRBV19 to TRBJ2-3; no definite D call. Per germline, CDR1 LNHDA and CDR2 SQIVND (reference sequence). Trimming removed 10 bases from V and 4 bases from J, with 15 bases in between. This CDR3 contains 13 residues.

This clone was observed a single time. The genes are TRBV5-1 and TRBJ2-5, with 16 bases identical to TRBD2. The CDR3 is made up of 17 amino acids. Unmatched junction bases numbered 8, after V lost 4 bases and J lost 5 bases. Germline V lookup: CDR1 SGHRS, CDR2 YFSETQ. CDR3: CASSPGTSGGVSETQYF. The CDR3 nucleotides read TGCGCCAGCAGCCCCGGGACTAGCGGGGGGGTATCCGAGACCCAGTACTTC.

The chain carries TRBV5-1 and TRBJ2-5; possibly TRBD1 or TRBD2 for D (5 bases each). This CDR3 has 14 residues. Germline loops: CDR1 SGHRS, CDR2 YFSETQ. Trimming shortened V by 4 bases and J by 5 bases, and 15 bases separated the two germline ends. Written as DNA, the CDR3 is TGCGCCAGCAGCCCCCGGGACGGAGTTGAGACCCAGTACTTC. It yields the protein CASSPRDGVETQYF. Drawing the rest from reference TRBV5-1 and TRBJ2-5, the complete variable domain is KAGVTQTPRYLIKTRGQQVTLSCSPISGHRSVSWYQQTPGQGLQFLFEYFSETQRNKGNFPGRFSGRQFSNSRSEMNVSTLELGDSALYLCASSPRDGVETQYFGPGTRLLVL.

This clone is a singleton in its sample. The genes are TRBV9 and TRBJ2-3, with 7 bases that match TRBD2. CDR1 and CDR2 (germline): SGDLS, YYNGEE. This CDR3 comprises 15 residues. Trimming cost V 6 bases and J 2 bases; bases outside gene matches: 9. CDR3 loop: CASNGGNRITDTQYF. In nucleotides, the CDR3 is TGTGCCAGCAACGGGGGGAACCGAATCACAGATACGCAGTATTTT.

This clone appeared once. The chain employs TRBV19 and TRBJ2-1, with TRBD1 as a possible D gene (5 bases). Trimming removed 5 bases at V and 8 bases at J, with 10 bases between. CDR1 is LNHDA and CDR2 is SQIVND in the germline V gene (reference sequence). This CDR3 contains 12 residues. The CDR3 coding sequence is TGTGCCAGTAGTTTTTCAGGGTATGAGCAGTTCTTC. This gives the protein CASSFSGYEQFF.

V gene TRBV5-4 combines with J gene TRBJ2-5, with D maybe TRBD2 (6 bases). V dropped 3 bases and J dropped 0 bases, with 15 bases sitting between them. The CDR3 is 16 residues long. Per germline, CDR1 SGHNT and CDR2 YYREEE (reference sequence). The CDR3 reads CASSSRLDPYQETQYF. CDR3 bases: TGTGCCAGCAGCTCCAGACTAGATCCCTACCAAGAGACCCAGTACTTC.

This clone was counted only a few times. This chain links TRBV5-1 with TRBJ1-6; 10 nucleotides agree with TRBD1. Trimming took 4 bases from V and 1 from J; bases not matched to a gene: 5. The CDR3 runs 17 residues. CDR1 SGHRS and CDR2 YFSETQ come from the germline V gene. For the CDR3, the DNA is TGCGCCAGCAGCATTGGACAGGGGGGGTCCTATAATTCACCCCTCCACTTT. Protein product: CASSIGQGGSYNSPLHF.

This clone was seen only once. V and J are TRBV7-2 and TRBJ1-1; 7 bases align to TRBD1. V lost 4 bases to trimming and J lost 10 bases; unmatched junction nucleotides: 6. CDR1 and CDR2 (germline): SGHTA, FQGNSA. CDR3 length: 12 residues. The CDR3 DNA reads as TGTGCCAGCAGCTCCACACAGGGGCCAGCTTTCTTT. Protein product: CASSSTQGPAFF.

The chain links TRBV7-2 to TRBJ2-1, with TRBD2 matching over 13 bases. The trim removed 6 bases at V and 2 bases at J, leaving 13 bases unmatched. The CDR3 totals 19 residues. Per the germline V gene, CDR1 is SGHTA and CDR2 is FQGNSA. DNA of the CDR3: TGTGCCAGCAGTAAGCGGGGGACTAGCGGGGCACCCACCTACAATGAGCAGTTCTTC. It translates to CASSKRGTSGAPTYNEQFF.

The genes are TRBV5-1 and TRBJ2-7; TRBD1 agrees at 10 bases. V dropped 3 bases and J dropped 2; count of bases not matched to a gene: 5. Germline loops: CDR1 SGHRS, CDR2 YFSETQ. The CDR3 extends over 15 amino acids. As DNA, the CDR3 is TGCGCCAGCAGCTCCGCCGGGACAGGGGCCTACGAGCAGTACTTC. It encodes CASSSAGTGAYEQYF.

The rearrangement joins TRBV12-5 to TRBJ2-1; TRBD2 matches at 8 bases. V shed 1 base, J shed 15 bases, and the junction held 8 bases outside the gene matches. There are 13 residues in the CDR3. The V gene's germline CDR1 is LGHNT and CDR2 FRNRAP. The CDR3 loop is CASGLEEGLDAFF. The CDR3 DNA reads TGTGCTAGTGGTTTGGAAGAGGGACTAGACGCGTTCTTC. Complete variable domain (other parts from reference TRBV12-5 and TRBJ2-1): DARVTQTPRHKVTEMGQEVTMRCQPILGHNTVFWYRQTMMQGLELLAYFRNRAPLDDSGMPKDRFSAEMPDATLATLKIQPSEPRDSAVYFCASGLEEGLDAFFGPGTRLTVL.

In this sample, this clone turned up a few times. The rearrangement links TRBV27 to TRBJ1-1, with D maybe TRBD1 (6 bases). Trimming took off 1 base at V and 4 bases at J, with 10 bases between the two ends. CDR1 and CDR2 (germline): MNHEY, SMNVEV (reference sequence). This CDR3 region has 14 residues. The CDR3, as DNA: TGTGCCAGCAGTTTATGGGGGGGGGCCACTGAAGCTTTCTTT. It specifies CASSLWGGATEAFF.

The chain has TRBV27 and TRBJ2-7; D remains unclear. Trimming shortened V by 2 bases and J by 5 bases, and 13 bases separated the two germline ends. Germline V gives CDR1 MNHEY, CDR2 SMNVEV (reference sequence). The CDR3 is made up of 14 amino acids. The CDR3 spells CASSLGVSPHEQYF. The DNA for the CDR3 is TGTGCCAGCAGTTTAGGGGTTAGCCCCCACGAGCAGTACTTC.

V is TRBV2 and J is TRBJ1-1; D possibly corresponds to TRBD1 (6 bases). V lost 5 bases and J lost 5, with 12 bases in between. Germline loops: CDR1 SNHLY, CDR2 FYNNEI. The CDR3 consists of 13 residues. The CDR3 nucleotides read TGTGCCAGCAGTTTACAGGGAAGTACTGAAGCTTTCTTT. It yields the protein CASSLQGSTEAFF. Full variable domain (missing parts from reference TRBV2 and TRBJ1-1): EPEVTQTPSHQVTQMGQEVILRCVPISNHLYFYWYRQILGQKVEFLVSFYNNEISEKSEIFDDQFSVERPDGSNFTLKIRSTKLEDSAMYFCASSLQGSTEAFFGQGTRLTVV.

The chain recombines TRBV19 with TRBJ2-7; D is unresolved. In germline, CDR1 is LNHDA, CDR2 SQIVND (reference sequence). V was shortened by 1 base and J by 0 bases, with 7 bases between the two germline ends. CDR3 length equals 14 residues. CDR3 nucleotide sequence: TGTGCCAGTAGTATAGCTCAGAGCTCCTACGAGCAGTACTTC. It yields the protein CASSIAQSSYEQYF.

The chain carries TRBV16 and TRBJ2-3; 9 nucleotides align to TRBD1. This CDR3 comprises 14 residues. Germline CDR1 and CDR2: KGHSY and FQNENV. The J segment lost 3 bases and the V segment lost 6 bases, leaving 4 bases of the junction unmatched. The CDR3 DNA is TGTGCCAGCAGACTCGGACAGGGGACAGATACGCAGTATTTT. It yields the protein CASRLGQGTDTQYF. The entire variable domain, with the rest obtained from reference TRBV16 and TRBJ2-3, is as follows: GEEVAQTPKHLVRGEGQKAKLYCAPIKGHSYVFWYQQVLKNEFKFLISFQNENVFDETGMPKERFSAKCLPNSPCSLEIQATKLEDSAVYFCASRLGQGTDTQYFGPGTRLTVL.

The chain joins TRBV2 to TRBJ2-5; TRBD1 matches 8 bases. The end of the DNA aligns better with TRBJ2-7, so the J call may be wrong. Germline CDR1 SNHLY, CDR2 FYNNEI. The CDR3 totals 15 residues. The CDR3 bases are TGTGCCAGCAGAAAGGCCGGACAGGGAACCTACGAGCAGTACTTC. It specifies CASRKAGQGTYEQYF.

CDR3 region: CASSHGLAGDNEQFF. The CDR3 bases are TGTGCCAGCAGCCACGGACTAGCGGGAGACAATGAGCAGTTCTTC. The chain is built from TRBV7-9 and TRBJ2-1; 13 positions agree with TRBD2. After removal of 5 bases from V and 5 bases from J, the junction contained 3 bases not matched to a gene. CDR1 is SEHNR and CDR2 is FQNEAQ in the germline V gene (reference sequence). CDR3 size: 15 residues.

CDR3 DNA: TGTGCCAGCAGAACCACTGCCGCGGGAGAGACCCAGTACTTC. It specifies CASRTTAAGETQYF. The chain uses TRBV28 and TRBJ2-5; a possible D gene is TRBD2 (5 bases). Looked up from germline, CDR1 is MDHEN and CDR2 is SYDVKM. CDR3 length: 14 amino acids. V was clipped by 6 bases and J by 4 bases, with 15 bases between them.